What follows are 20 T cell receptor beta chains derived from one specimen sequenced in a study of cytomegalovirus exposure and HLA in healthy donors. Amplification used 60 Vbeta primers and 13 Jbeta primers. Generated by immunoSEQ multiplex PCR, the TCRdb table keeps only in-frame clones and is missing some. The table for this sample gives some 62,000 clones. The specimen was PBMCs. All receptors come from a man aged 25-45 years in good health and CMV-seropositive.

The chain joins TRBV19 to TRBJ1-4; tentative D call: TRBD1 (6 bases). Between the trimmed V and J ends, which lost 4 bases and 5 bases, there was a span of 14 bases. This CDR3 spans 15 amino acids. The germline V gene encodes CDR1 LNHDA and CDR2 SQIVND (reference sequence). CDR3: CASSTHHDRNEKLFF. Here the CDR3 DNA reads TGTGCCAGTAGTACCCACCACGACAGGAATGAAAAACTGTTTTTT.

In nucleotides, the CDR3 is TGCAGCGTTGAGGTACAGGGTGAGTACGAGCAGTACTTC. The encoded protein is CSVEVQGEYEQYF. The rearrangement links TRBV29-1 to TRBJ2-7, with D maybe TRBD1 (6 bases). V lost 3 bases, J lost 4 bases, and 13 bases lay in between. CDR3 length: 13 amino acids. Germline V gene lookup returns CDR1 SQVTM and CDR2 ANQGSEA.

The CDR3: CAILADHSYEQYF. CDR3 nucleotide sequence: TGTGCCATCCTAGCGGATCATTCCTACGAGCAGTACTTC. The gene calls are TRBV10-3 and TRBJ2-7, with 7 bases identical to TRBD2. The CDR3 is made up of 13 amino acids. J lost 1 base, V lost 8 bases, and 5 bases had no gene match. Looked up from germline, CDR1 is ENHRY and CDR2 is SYGVKD.

About this clone: An end of the junction does not agree with germline; a read error may underlie this. The chain employs TRBV9 and TRBJ2-7; 12 positions agree with TRBD2. Germline CDR1 reads SGDLS; CDR2 reads YYNGEE. The CDR3 totals 18 residues. Here the CDR3 reads CASSGPAGTSGRPYEQYF. As DNA, the CDR3 is TGTGCTAGCAGCGGCCCAGCAGGGACTAGCGGGCGTCCTTACGAGCAGTACTTC. Drawing the rest from reference TRBV9 and TRBJ2-7, the complete variable domain is DSGVTQTPKHLITATGQRVTLRCSPRSGDLSVYWYQQSLDQGLQFLIQYYNGEERAKGNILERFSAQQFPDLHSELNLSSLELGDSALYFCASSGPAGTSGRPYEQYFGPGTRLTVT.

V usage is TRBV4-1 and J usage is TRBJ2-5, with D perhaps TRBD2 (5 bases). V dropped 1 base and J dropped 9 bases, with 27 bases sitting between them. The CDR3 contains 18 residues. Germline V gives CDR1 MGHRA, CDR2 YSYEKL. CDR3: CASSQGPSPKVSGSPQYF. CDR3 coding DNA: TGCGCCAGCAGCCAAGGCCCCTCCCCTAAAGTGAGTGGGAGCCCCCAGTACTTC.

This chain links TRBV13 with TRBJ2-1; TRBD2 matches 9 bases. The CDR3 runs to 16 residues. The V gene end was trimmed by 4 bases and the J gene end by 4 bases; junction bases not matched to a gene: 8. Germline CDR1 and CDR2: PRHDT and FYEKMQ (reference sequence). The chain's CDR3 is CASSSGGAGGYNEQFF. CDR3 nucleotide sequence: TGTGCCAGCAGCTCGGGTGGCGCGGGAGGGTACAATGAGCAGTTCTTC.

The V and J genes are TRBV19 and TRBJ2-7, with a tentative D call TRBD1 (6 bases). With 3 bases removed from V and 2 bases from J, the gap between germline ends came to 11 bases. CDR1 is LNHDA, CDR2 SQIVND, per germline (reference sequence). CDR3 length: 14 residues. The CDR3 bases are TGTGCCAGTAGTATTTGGGGGCAACCCTACGAGCAGTACTTC. It specifies CASSIWGQPYEQYF. Together with reference TRBV19 and TRBJ2-7, the CDR3 gives the full variable domain: DGGITQSPKYLFRKEGQNVTLSCEQNLNHDAMYWYRQDPGQGLRLIYYSQIVNDFQKGDIAEGYSVSREKKESFPLTVTSAQKNPTAFYLCASSIWGQPYEQYFGPGTRLTVT.

The CDR3 is CASSGQGANSPLHF. DNA for the CDR3: TGTGCCAGCAGCGGGCAGGGGGCGAATTCACCCCTCCACTTT. V gene TRBV9 combines with J gene TRBJ1-6; TRBD1 agrees at 8 bases. Germline loops: CDR1 SGDLS, CDR2 YYNGEE. Trimming removed 3 bases from V and 7 bases from J; junction bases left unmatched: 3. This CDR3 contains 14 residues.

This rearrangement joins TRBV28 to TRBJ2-7; the match to TRBD2 covers 10 bases. With 3 bases clipped from V and 0 bases from J, the junction kept 8 bases outside the gene matches. Looked up from germline, CDR1 is MDHEN and CDR2 is SYDVKM. This CDR3 comprises 17 residues. CDR3 bases: TGTGCCAGCAGTTTGGTGGGACTAGCGAGGAGCTCCTACGAGCAGTACTTC. Translating gives CASSLVGLARSSYEQYF.

The chain combines TRBV30 with TRBJ2-7, with 10 positions matching TRBD1. Germline V lookup: CDR1 GTSNPN, CDR2 SVGIG (reference sequence). V shed 1 base and J 4 bases; nucleotides not matched to a gene: 4. The CDR3 is 14 residues long. The CDR3 reads CAWSDRDRGYEQYF. The CDR3, as DNA: TGTGCCTGGAGTGACCGGGACAGGGGATACGAGCAGTACTTC.

This rearrangement joins TRBV18 to TRBJ1-5; TRBD1 matches 9 bases. Germline CDR1 KGHSH, CDR2 LQKENI. The CDR3 is 14 amino acids. Germline trimming cut 4 bases from V and 4 bases from J; bases unmatched to any gene: 2. CDR3 nucleotides: TGTGCCAGCTCACAGACAGGGGGAAATCAGCCCCAGCATTTT. Translation gives CASSQTGGNQPQHF.

The rearrangement joins TRBV5-1 to TRBJ2-2; weak D call: TRBD2 (5 bases). This CDR3 comprises 16 residues. V was clipped by 2 bases and J by 5 bases, with 16 bases between them. Germline V gives CDR1 SGHRS, CDR2 YFSETQ. The CDR3 DNA reads TGCGCCAGCAGCTTTAGCTTTCGGGATCGTACCGGGGAGCTGTTTTTT. This sequence encodes CASSFSFRDRTGELFF.

The chain combines TRBV19 with TRBJ1-6, with 8 bases matching TRBD1. Germline values: CDR1 LNHDA, CDR2 SQIVND (reference sequence). The CDR3 runs 15 residues. V shed 4 bases and J 3 bases; nucleotides not matched to a gene: 2. The CDR3 here is CASSNRGNYNSPLHF. CDR3 in DNA: TGTGCCAGTAGTAACAGGGGGAACTATAATTCACCCCTCCACTTT.

The chain combines TRBV10-3 with TRBJ1-4; D may be TRBD1 (6 bases). Germline loops: CDR1 ENHRY, CDR2 SYGVKD. This CDR3 region has 13 residues. Between the trimmed V and J ends, which lost 3 bases and 4 bases, there was a span of 6 bases. The CDR3 is CAISEQGNEKLFF. The DNA of the CDR3 is TGTGCCATCAGTGAACAGGGTAATGAAAAACTGTTTTTT.

The V call is TRBV30, the J call TRBJ2-1; 8 bases are a match to TRBD1. Trimming took 4 bases from V and 0 from J; bases not matched to a gene: 5. Germline V gene lookup returns CDR1 GTSNPN and CDR2 SVGIG (reference sequence). The CDR3 runs 15 residues. CDR3 nucleotides: TGTGCCTGGATCAGGGGGCCTAGCTCCTACAATGAGCAGTTCTTC. This sequence encodes CAWIRGPSSYNEQFF. Full variable domain (remainder filled in from reference TRBV30 and TRBJ2-1): SQTIHQWPATLVQPVGSPLSLECTVEGTSNPNLYWYRQAAGRGLQLLFYSVGIGQISSEVPQNLSASRPQDRQFILSSKKLLLSDSGFYLCAWIRGPSSYNEQFFGPGTRLTVL.

To note about this clone: The junction departs from germline at one end; a sequencing error may be responsible. This chain connects TRBV7-7 to TRBJ2-5; D is perhaps TRBD1 (6 bases). CDR1 and CDR2 (germline): SSHAT, FNYEAQ (reference sequence). This CDR3 has 15 amino acids. The CDR3 coding sequence is TGTGCTAGCAGCTTAGGGGCAGGGGCTTACGAGACCCAGTACTTC. Protein: CASSLGAGAYETQYF.

CDR3: CASSLTRLAGDNEQFF. CDR3 in DNA: TGCGCCAGCAGCTTAACTAGACTAGCGGGAGACAATGAGCAGTTCTTC. The chain combines TRBV5-1 with TRBJ2-1; 12 nucleotides line up with TRBD2. V trimming: 2 bases; J trimming: 5 bases; junction bases outside the gene matches: 5. Germline CDR1 and CDR2: SGHRS and YFSETQ. The CDR3 contains 16 residues.

The chain carries TRBV4-1 and TRBJ2-7; 15 positions agree with TRBD2. The J segment lost 4 bases and the V segment lost 4 bases, leaving 14 bases of the junction unmatched. CDR3 length: 19 amino acids. CDR1 is MGHRA and CDR2 is YSYEKL in the germline V gene. DNA for the CDR3: TGCGCCAGCAGCCTAACTTACTCTGGACTAGCGGGGGGGATTTACGAGCAGTACTTC. Translating gives CASSLTYSGLAGGIYEQYF.

The genes are TRBV9 and TRBJ1-1; 10 nucleotides line up with TRBD1. The germline CDR1 and CDR2 sequences are SGDLS and YYNGEE. V lost 2 bases, J lost 1 base, and 2 bases stayed unmatched. This CDR3 spans 15 amino acids. CDR3 in DNA: TGTGCCAGCAGCGTGACAGGGGGCGAGAACACTGAAGCTTTCTTT. Amino acids: CASSVTGGENTEAFF. Full variable domain (remainder filled in from reference TRBV9 and TRBJ1-1): DSGVTQTPKHLITATGQRVTLRCSPRSGDLSVYWYQQSLDQGLQFLIQYYNGEERAKGNILERFSAQQFPDLHSELNLSSLELGDSALYFCASSVTGGENTEAFFGQGTRLTVV.

The J gene is TRBJ2-7, the V gene TRBV5-1, with 8 positions matching TRBD2. The junction had 8 bases not matched to a gene; V was cut back by 5 bases and J by 4 bases. The germline V gene has CDR1 SGHRS and CDR2 YFSETQ. The CDR3 runs 14 residues. The CDR3 loop is CASSRVSGDYEQYF. The CDR3 region has the DNA TGCGCCAGCAGTCGAGTTAGCGGGGATTACGAGCAGTACTTC.